The TCR beta chain under discussion was sequenced for a study of CD8 T cell repertoires and HIV-1 epitope variants. Concerning this clone: Antigen: not known.

The study's findings and limits: About 10 antigen-specific TCR beta clonotypes were found; more than five seemed cross-reactive to variants.

The protocol was immunoSEQ multiplex PCR, while the TCRdb copy is restricted to in-frame clones and leaves out a portion. This sample carries over 4,000 clones, approximately 71% of them seen once, and the ten largest clones take more than 40%. The germline gives CDR1 LNHDA, CDR2 SQIVND (reference sequence). The V gene end was trimmed by 3 bases and the J gene end by 3 bases; junction bases not matched to a gene: 5. The CDR3 spans 15 residues. Sample: cultured CD8+ T cells derived from PBMCs. This clonotype originated in a male donor with HIV. The chain joins TRBV19 to TRBJ2-7, with 10 bases matching TRBD1. The CDR3 DNA is TGTGCCAGTAGTATCGGGACAGGGGCGGGCTACGAGCAGTACTTC. Protein product: CASSIGTGAGYEQYF.